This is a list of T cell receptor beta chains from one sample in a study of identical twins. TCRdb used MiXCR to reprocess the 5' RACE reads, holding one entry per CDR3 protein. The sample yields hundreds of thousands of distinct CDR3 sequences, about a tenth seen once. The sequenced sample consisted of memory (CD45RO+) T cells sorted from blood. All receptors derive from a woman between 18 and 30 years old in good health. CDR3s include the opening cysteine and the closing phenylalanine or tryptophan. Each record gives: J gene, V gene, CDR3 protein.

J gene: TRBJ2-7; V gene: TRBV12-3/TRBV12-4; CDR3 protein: CASSRGEGSSREQYF
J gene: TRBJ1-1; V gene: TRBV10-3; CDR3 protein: CAISAQGGTEAFF
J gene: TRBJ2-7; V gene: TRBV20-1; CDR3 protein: CSARTSGSRSYEQYF
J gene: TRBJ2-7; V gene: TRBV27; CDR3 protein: CASSFETGSFSEQYF
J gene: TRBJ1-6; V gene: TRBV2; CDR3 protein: CASSPNSPLHF
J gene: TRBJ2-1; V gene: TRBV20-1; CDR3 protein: CSARVAGGPGEQFF
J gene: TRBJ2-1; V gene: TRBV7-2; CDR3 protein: CASSDWKGVYNEQFF
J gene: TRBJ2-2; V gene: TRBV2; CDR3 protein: CASRKRTSGKAGELFF
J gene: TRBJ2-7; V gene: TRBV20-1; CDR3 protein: CSARSPTGGRGEQYF
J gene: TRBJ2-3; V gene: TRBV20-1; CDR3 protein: CSATGTSGSTDTQYF
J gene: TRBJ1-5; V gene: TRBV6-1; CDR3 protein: CASSPSRGSNQPQHF
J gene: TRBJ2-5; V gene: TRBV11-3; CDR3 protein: CASSSSGGREETQYF
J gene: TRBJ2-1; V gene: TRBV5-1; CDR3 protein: CASSPGPEGEQFF
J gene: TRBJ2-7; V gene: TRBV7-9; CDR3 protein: CASSLRAQGQYF
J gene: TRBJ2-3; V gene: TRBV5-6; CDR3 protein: CASILAVAGLGTDTQYF
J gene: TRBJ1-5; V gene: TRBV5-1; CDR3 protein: CASSPGEYSNQPQHF
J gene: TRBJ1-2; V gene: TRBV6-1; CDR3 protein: CASSDPGRRGYTF
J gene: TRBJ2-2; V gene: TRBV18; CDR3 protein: CASSPRTGTNTGELFF
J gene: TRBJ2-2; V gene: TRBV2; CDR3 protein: CASSEQNTGELFF
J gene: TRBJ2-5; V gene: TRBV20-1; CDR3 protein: CSILAVGQETQYF
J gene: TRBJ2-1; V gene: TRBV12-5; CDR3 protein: CASGTLNEQFF
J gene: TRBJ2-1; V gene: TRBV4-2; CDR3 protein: CASSQVGAGSSYNEQFF